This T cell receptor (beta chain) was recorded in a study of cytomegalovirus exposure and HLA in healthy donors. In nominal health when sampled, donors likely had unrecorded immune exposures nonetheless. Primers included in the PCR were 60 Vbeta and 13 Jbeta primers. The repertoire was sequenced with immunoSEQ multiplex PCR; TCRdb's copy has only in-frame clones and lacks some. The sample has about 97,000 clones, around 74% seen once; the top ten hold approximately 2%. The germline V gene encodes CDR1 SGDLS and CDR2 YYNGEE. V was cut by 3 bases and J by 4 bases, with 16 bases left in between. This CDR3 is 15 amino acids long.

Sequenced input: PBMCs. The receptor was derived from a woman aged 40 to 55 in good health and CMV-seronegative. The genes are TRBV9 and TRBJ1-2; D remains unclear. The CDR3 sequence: CASSAEHRGGYGYTF. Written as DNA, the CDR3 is TGTGCCAGCAGCGCAGAACACCGGGGTGGCTATGGCTACACCTTC.